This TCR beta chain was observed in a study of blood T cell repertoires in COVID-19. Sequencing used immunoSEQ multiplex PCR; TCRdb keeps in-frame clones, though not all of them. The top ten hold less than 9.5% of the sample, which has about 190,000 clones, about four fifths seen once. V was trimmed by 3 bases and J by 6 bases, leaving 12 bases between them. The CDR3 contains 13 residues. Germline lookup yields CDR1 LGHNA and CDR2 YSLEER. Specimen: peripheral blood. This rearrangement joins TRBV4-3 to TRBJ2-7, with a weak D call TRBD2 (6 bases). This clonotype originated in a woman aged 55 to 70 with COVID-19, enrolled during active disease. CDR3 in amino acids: CASSQGVGGEQYF. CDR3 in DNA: TGCGCCAGCAGCCAGGGGGTGGGGGGCGAGCAGTACTTC.